A selection of T cell receptor beta chains follows, all from one sample in a study of T cells after posttransplantation cyclophosphamide. Assay used: immunoSEQ multiplex PCR; TCRdb lists only in-frame clones, some missing. The table lists thousands of clones, 1.8% of them singletons. This specimen consisted of PBMCs, obtained almost 250 days after a stem cell transplant with posttransplant cyclophosphamide. The source of these receptors is a male patient aged 30 to 40 who received an allogeneic stem cell transplant from a related donor, was CMV-positive, and had no GVHD. Some T cells may be transferred from the graft donor. The CDR3 runs from the conserved cysteine through the conserved F or W. The D gene is left open where the match is weak. Some rows have no size entry. The others give once, few or many, or a class for an expanded clone.

j_call clone_size d_call v_call cdr3_aa cdr3_nt
TRBJ2-7 - TRBD2 TRBV13 CASSEQPGLAGGRSSYEQYF TGTGCCAGCAGCGAGCAACCGGGACTAGCGGGGGGTAGGAGCTCCTACGAGCAGTACTTC
TRBJ1-1 - - TRBV5-6 CASSLRGLRAFF TGTGCCAGCAGCTTGCGAGGGTTGAGAGCTTTCTTT
TRBJ2-1 few TRBD1 TRBV28 CASSLYRGLHNEQFF TGTGCCAGCAGTTTGTACAGGGGTCTTCACAATGAGCAGTTCTTC
TRBJ2-3 few TRBD2 TRBV18 CASSPSGRRSDTQYF TGTGCCAGCTCACCAAGCGGGAGGAGGTCAGATACGCAGTATTTT
TRBJ2-5 - - TRBV9 CASSVGVGGEETQYF TGTGCCAGCAGCGTAGGCGTCGGCGGGGAAGAGACCCAGTACTTC
TRBJ2-7 few - TRBV6-1 CASRAGQKSYEQYF TGTGCCAGCAGGGCCGGACAGAAGTCTTACGAGCAGTACTTC
TRBJ2-7 few - TRBV6-6 CASSYGEAGSGREQYF TGTGCCAGCAGTTACGGTGAGGCGGGCTCCGGAAGGGAGCAGTACTTC
TRBJ2-7 - TRBD2 TRBV5-1 CASMAGGGSYEQYF TGCGCCAGCATGGCGGGGGGAGGGTCCTACGAGCAGTACTTC
TRBJ1-4 - TRBD1 TRBV27 CASSIRGQTNEKLFF TGTGCCAGCAGTATAAGGGGGCAAACTAATGAAAAACTGTTTTTT
TRBJ2-1 few - TRBV27 CASSHYNEQFF TGTGCCAGCAGTCACTACAATGAGCAGTTCTTC